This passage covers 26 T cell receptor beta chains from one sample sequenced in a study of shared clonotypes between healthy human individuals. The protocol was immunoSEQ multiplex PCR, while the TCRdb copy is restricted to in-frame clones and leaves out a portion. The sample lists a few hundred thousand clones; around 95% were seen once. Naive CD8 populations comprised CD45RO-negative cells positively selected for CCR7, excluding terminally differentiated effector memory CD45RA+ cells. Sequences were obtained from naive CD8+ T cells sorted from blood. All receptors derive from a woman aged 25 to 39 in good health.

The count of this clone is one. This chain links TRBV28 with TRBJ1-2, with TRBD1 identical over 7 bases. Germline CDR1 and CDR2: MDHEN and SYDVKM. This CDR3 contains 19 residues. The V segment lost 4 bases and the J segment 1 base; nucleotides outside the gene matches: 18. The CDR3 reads CASSSTRGGTATFNYGYTF. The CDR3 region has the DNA TGTGCCAGCAGTTCCACTAGGGGTGGGACAGCAACTTTTAACTATGGCTACACCTTC.

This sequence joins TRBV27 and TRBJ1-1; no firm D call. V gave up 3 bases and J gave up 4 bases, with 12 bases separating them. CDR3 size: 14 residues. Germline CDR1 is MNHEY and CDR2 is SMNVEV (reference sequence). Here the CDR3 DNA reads TGTGCCAGCAGTTTTTCGGGGTCAGCCACTGAAGCTTTCTTT. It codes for CASSFSGSATEAFF.

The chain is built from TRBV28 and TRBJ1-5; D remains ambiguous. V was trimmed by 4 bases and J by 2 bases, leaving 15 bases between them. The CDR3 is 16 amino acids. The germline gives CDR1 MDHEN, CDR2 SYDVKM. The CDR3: CASSSPSWVRNQPQHF. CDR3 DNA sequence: TGTGCCAGCAGTTCCCCCTCTTGGGTACGCAATCAGCCCCAGCATTTT.

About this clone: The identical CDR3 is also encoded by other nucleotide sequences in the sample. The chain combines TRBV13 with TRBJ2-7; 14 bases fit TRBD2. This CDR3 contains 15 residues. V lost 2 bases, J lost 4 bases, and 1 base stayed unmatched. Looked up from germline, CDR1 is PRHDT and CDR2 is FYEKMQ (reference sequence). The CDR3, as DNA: TGTGCCAGCAGCTTACGACTAGCGGGAGGGTACGAGCAGTACTTC. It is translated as CASSLRLAGGYEQYF. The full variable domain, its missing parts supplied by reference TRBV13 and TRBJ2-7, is AAGVIQSPRHLIKEKRETATLKCYPIPRHDTVYWYQQGPGQDPQFLISFYEKMQSDKGSIPDRFSAQQFSDYHSELNMSSLELGDSALYFCASSLRLAGGYEQYFGPGTRLTVT.

Here the CDR3 reads CASSPSGDHIVIQYF. CDR3 nucleotide sequence: TGTGCCAGCAGTCCCTCGGGAGATCACATTGTCATTCAGTACTTC. The chain uses TRBV27 and TRBJ2-4; a possible D gene is TRBD2 (6 bases). The CDR3 contains 15 residues. CDR1 is MNHEY and CDR2 is SMNVEV in the germline V gene (reference sequence). Trimming pared 5 bases from V and 9 bases from J, leaving 20 bases between.

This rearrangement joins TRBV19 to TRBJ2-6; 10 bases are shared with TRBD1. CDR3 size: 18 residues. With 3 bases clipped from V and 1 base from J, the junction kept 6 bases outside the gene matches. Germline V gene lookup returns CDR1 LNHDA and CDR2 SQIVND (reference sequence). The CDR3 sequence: CASSILPGQGSGANVLTF. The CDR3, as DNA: TGTGCCAGTAGTATTCTACCGGGACAGGGGTCTGGGGCCAACGTCCTGACTTTC.

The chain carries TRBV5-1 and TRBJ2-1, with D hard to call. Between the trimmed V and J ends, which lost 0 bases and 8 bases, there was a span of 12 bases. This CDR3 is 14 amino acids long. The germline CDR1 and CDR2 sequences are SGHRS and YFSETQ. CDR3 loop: CASSLGVGSDEQFF. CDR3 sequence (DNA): TGCGCCAGCAGCTTGGGTGTAGGGTCGGATGAGCAGTTCTTC.

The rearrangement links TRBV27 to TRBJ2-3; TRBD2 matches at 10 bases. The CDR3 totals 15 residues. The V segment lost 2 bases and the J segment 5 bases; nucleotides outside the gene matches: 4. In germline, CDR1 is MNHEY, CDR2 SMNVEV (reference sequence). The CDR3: CASSLPSGSIDTQYF. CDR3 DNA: TGTGCCAGCAGTTTACCTAGCGGGAGTATAGATACGCAGTATTTT.

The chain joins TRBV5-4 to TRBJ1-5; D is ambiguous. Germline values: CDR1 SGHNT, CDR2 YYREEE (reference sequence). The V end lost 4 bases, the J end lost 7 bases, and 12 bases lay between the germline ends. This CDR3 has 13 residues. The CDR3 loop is CASSTTPGQPQHF. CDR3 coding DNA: TGTGCCAGCAGCACCACCCCAGGACAGCCCCAGCATTTT.

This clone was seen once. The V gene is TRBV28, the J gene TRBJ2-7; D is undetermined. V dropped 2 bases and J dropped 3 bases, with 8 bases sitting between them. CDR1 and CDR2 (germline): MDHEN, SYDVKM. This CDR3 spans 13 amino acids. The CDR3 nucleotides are TGTGCCAGCAGTTTAGCCGTCGTCTACGAGCAGTACTTC. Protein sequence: CASSLAVVYEQYF.

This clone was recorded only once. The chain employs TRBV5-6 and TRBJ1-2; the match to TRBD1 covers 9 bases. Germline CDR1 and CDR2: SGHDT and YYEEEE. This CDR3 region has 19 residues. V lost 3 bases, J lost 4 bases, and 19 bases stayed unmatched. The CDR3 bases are TGTGCCAGCAGCTCAGTCCCACTTTTTACAGGGGGCTGGATCTATGGCTACACCTTC. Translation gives CASSSVPLFTGGWIYGYTF.

DNA of the CDR3: TGTGCCAGCAGTCCCCTTAAGGGTGAGCAGTTCTTC. Its translation is CASSPLKGEQFF. The J gene is TRBJ2-1, the V gene TRBV27; no clear D gene. The CDR3 covers 12 residues. Trimming took off 5 bases at V and 9 bases at J, with 11 bases between the two ends. Germline V gene sequence: CDR1 MNHEY, CDR2 SMNVEV (reference sequence).

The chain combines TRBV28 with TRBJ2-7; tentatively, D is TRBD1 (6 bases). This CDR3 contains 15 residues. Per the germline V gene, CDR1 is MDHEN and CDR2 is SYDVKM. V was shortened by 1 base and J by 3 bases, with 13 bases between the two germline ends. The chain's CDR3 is CASSLLQGHVYEQYF. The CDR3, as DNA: TGTGCCAGCAGTTTATTACAGGGTCATGTCTACGAGCAGTACTTC.

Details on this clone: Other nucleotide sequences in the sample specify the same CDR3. The CDR3: CASSGGGTGELFF. The CDR3 DNA reads as TGTGCCAGCAGCGGTGGGGGCACCGGGGAGCTGTTTTTT. This sequence joins TRBV9 and TRBJ2-2; D tentatively fits TRBD1 or TRBD2 (5 bases each). Germline loops: CDR1 SGDLS, CDR2 YYNGEE. V was cut by 3 bases and J by 4 bases, with 7 bases left in between. The CDR3 extends over 13 amino acids.

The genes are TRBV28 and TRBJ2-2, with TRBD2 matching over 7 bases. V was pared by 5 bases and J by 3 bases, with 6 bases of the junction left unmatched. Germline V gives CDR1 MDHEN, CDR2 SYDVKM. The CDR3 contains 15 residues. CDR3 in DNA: TGTGCCAGCAGTCTGACTAGCCGTTACACCGGGGAGCTGTTTTTT. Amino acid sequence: CASSLTSRYTGELFF.

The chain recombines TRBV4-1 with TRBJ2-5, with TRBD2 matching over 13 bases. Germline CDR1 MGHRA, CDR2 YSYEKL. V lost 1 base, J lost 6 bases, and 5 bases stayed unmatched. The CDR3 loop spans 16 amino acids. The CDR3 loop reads CASSQGTSGSGKTQYF. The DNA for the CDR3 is TGCGCCAGCAGCCAAGGGACTAGCGGGAGCGGGAAGACCCAGTACTTC.

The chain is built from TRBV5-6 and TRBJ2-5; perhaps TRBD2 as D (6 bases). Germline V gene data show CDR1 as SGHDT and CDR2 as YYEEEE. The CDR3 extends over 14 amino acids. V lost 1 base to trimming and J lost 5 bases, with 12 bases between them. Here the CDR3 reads CASSLWGSGETQYF. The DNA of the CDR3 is TGTGCCAGCAGCTTGTGGGGGAGCGGGGAGACCCAGTACTTC.

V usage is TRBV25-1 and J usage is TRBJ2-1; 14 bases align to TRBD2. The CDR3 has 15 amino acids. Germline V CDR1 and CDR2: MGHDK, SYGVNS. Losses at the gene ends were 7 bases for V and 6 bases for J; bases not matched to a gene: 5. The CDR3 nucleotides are TGTGCCAGCAATGGACTAGCGGGAGGCCCCAATGAGCAGTTCTTC. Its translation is CASNGLAGGPNEQFF. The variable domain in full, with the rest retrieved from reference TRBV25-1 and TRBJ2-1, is EADIYQTPRYLVIGTGKKITLECSQTMGHDKMYWYQQDPGMELHLIHYSYGVNSTEKGDLSSESTVSRIRTEHFPLTLESARPSHTSQYLCASNGLAGGPNEQFFGPGTRLTVL.

This CDR3 is CASGDRVHEQYF. CDR3 DNA: TGTGCCAGCGGGGACAGGGTCCACGAGCAGTACTTC. J is TRBJ2-7 and V is TRBV27; TRBD1 aligns across 9 bases. Germline-derived CDR1 and CDR2 are MNHEY and SMNVEV (reference sequence). The CDR3 is made up of 12 amino acids. V shed 8 bases and J 5 bases; nucleotides not matched to a gene: 4.

The CDR3 DNA is TGTGCCAGCAGCCATTACGACAGACACAATGAGCAGTTCTTC. It translates to CASSHYDRHNEQFF. The J gene is TRBJ2-1, the V gene TRBV7-9; D possibly corresponds to TRBD1 (5 bases). Looked up from germline, CDR1 is SEHNR and CDR2 is FQNEAQ (reference sequence). V was pared by 5 bases and J by 5 bases, with 13 bases between. CDR3 length equals 14 residues. Using reference TRBV7-9 and TRBJ2-1 for the parts outside the CDR3, the full variable domain is DTGVSQNPRHKITKRGQNVTFRCDPISEHNRLYWYRQTLGQGPEFLTYFQNEAQLEKSRLLSDRFSAERPKGSFSTLEIQRTEQGDSAMYLCASSHYDRHNEQFFGPGTRLTVL.

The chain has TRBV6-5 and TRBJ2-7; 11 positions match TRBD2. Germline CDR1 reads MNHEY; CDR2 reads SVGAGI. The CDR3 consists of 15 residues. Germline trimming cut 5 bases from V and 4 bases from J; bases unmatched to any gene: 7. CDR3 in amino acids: CASSSTSGSEYEQYF. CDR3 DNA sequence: TGTGCCAGCAGTAGCACTAGCGGGAGTGAATACGAGCAGTACTTC.

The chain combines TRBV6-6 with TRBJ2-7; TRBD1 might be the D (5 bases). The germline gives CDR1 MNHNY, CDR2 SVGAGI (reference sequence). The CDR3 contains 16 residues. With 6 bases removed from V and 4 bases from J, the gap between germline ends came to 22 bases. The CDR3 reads CASSDDQGVPPYEQYF. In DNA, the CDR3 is TGTGCCAGCAGCGACGATCAGGGCGTCCCTCCTTACGAGCAGTACTTC.

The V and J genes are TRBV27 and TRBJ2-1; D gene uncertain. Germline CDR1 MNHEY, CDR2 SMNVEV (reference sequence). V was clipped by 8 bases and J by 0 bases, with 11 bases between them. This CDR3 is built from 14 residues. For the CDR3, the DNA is TGTGCCAGCGCTACAGATTCCTCCTACAATGAGCAGTTCTTC. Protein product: CASATDSSYNEQFF.

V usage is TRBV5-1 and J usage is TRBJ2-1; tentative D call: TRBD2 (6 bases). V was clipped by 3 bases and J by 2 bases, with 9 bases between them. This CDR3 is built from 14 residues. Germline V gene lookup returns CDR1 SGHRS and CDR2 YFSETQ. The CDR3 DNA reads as TGCGCCAGCAGCTCGGGGGTTGCCTACAATGAGCAGTTCTTC. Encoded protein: CASSSGVAYNEQFF.

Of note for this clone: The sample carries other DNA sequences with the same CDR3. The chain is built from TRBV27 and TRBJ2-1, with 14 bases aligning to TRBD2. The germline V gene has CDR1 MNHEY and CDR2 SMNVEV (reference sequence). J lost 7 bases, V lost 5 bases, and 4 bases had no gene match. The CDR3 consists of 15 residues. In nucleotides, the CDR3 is TGTGCCAGCAGTCCCGGGACTAGCGGGAGTAATGAGCAGTTCTTC. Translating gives CASSPGTSGSNEQFF.

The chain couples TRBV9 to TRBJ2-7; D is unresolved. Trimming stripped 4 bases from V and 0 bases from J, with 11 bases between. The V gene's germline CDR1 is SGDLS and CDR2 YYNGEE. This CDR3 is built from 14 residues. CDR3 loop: CASSPHEDSYEQYF. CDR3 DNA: TGTGCCAGCAGCCCCCATGAAGACTCCTACGAGCAGTACTTC.